The 24 T cell receptor beta chains below all came from one sample that was sequenced in a study of T cell changes during pregnancy in multiple sclerosis. The repertoire was sequenced with immunoSEQ multiplex PCR; TCRdb's copy has only in-frame clones and lacks some. This sample has about 22,000 clones, with approximately 87% found just once. Sequencing used CD8+ T cells from peripheral blood mononuclear cells, obtained before pregnancy. The receptor set was obtained from a female donor with multiple sclerosis, enrolled in a pregnancy study.

This chain connects TRBV5-6 to TRBJ1-1; 7 nucleotides line up with TRBD1. V dropped 1 base and J dropped 0; count of bases not matched to a gene: 12. CDR3 length equals 18 residues. CDR1 and CDR2 from the germline V gene are SGHDT and YYEEEE. The CDR3 is CASSLPTGITPMNTEAFF. CDR3 bases: TGTGCCAGCAGCTTGCCGACAGGGATCACCCCGATGAACACTGAAGCTTTCTTT.

The V call is TRBV9, the J call TRBJ2-5; D is possibly TRBD1 (5 bases). V was trimmed by 4 bases and J by 1 base, leaving 11 bases between them. This CDR3 spans 14 amino acids. Per germline, CDR1 SGDLS and CDR2 YYNGEE. CDR3 residues: CASSQTGIQETQYF. In nucleotides, the CDR3 is TGTGCCAGCAGCCAAACAGGCATCCAAGAGACCCAGTACTTC.

The rearrangement links TRBV2 to TRBJ1-4; D gene ambiguous. The CDR3 sequence is 19 residues long. CDR1 and CDR2 from the germline V gene are SNHLY and FYNNEI. The V end was cut by 4 bases, the J end by 4 bases, with 25 bases between. The CDR3 is CASSVLGLDSRLFNEKLFF. The CDR3 DNA reads TGTGCCAGCAGTGTCCTAGGACTGGATTCACGTCTTTTTAATGAAAAACTGTTTTTT.

V usage is TRBV27 and J usage is TRBJ2-5; D might be TRBD1 (6 bases). V lost 7 bases and J 2 bases, leaving 14 bases between the germline ends. The CDR3 sequence is 14 residues long. Germline V gives CDR1 MNHEY, CDR2 SMNVEV (reference sequence). The chain's CDR3 is CASTAGELQETQYF. The CDR3 coding sequence is TGTGCCAGCACGGCAGGGGAATTACAAGAGACCCAGTACTTC.

J is TRBJ1-1 and V is TRBV2; 9 bases line up with TRBD1. This CDR3 spans 11 amino acids. With 10 bases clipped from V and 8 bases from J, the junction kept 5 bases outside the gene matches. CDR1 and CDR2 from the germline V gene are SNHLY and FYNNEI. The CDR3 DNA sequence: TGTGCCACACGGGGGACAGGGGAAGCTTTCTTT. It specifies CATRGTGEAFF.

This clone has just a few counts. The chain combines TRBV9 with TRBJ2-3; D possibly corresponds to TRBD2 (5 bases). In germline, CDR1 is SGDLS, CDR2 YYNGEE. CDR3 length: 16 residues. Trimming stripped 0 bases from V and 2 bases from J, with 13 bases between. The CDR3 spells CASSVGRVEDTDTQYF. The CDR3 bases are TGTGCCAGCAGCGTAGGGCGCGTGGAGGACACAGATACGCAGTATTTT.

V and J are TRBV28 and TRBJ2-4; 7 bases line up with TRBD1. The CDR3 has 16 amino acids. V was pared by 5 bases and J by 1 base, with 8 bases of the junction left unmatched. Germline assignment: CDR1 MDHEN and CDR2 SYDVKM. CDR3: CASSVTGFDAKNIQYF. In DNA, the CDR3 is TGTGCCAGCAGTGTGACAGGGTTTGATGCCAAAAACATTCAGTACTTC.

The J gene is TRBJ2-7, the V gene TRBV14; D remains ambiguous. Trimming stripped 0 bases from V and 3 bases from J, with 9 bases between. The germline gives CDR1 SGHDN, CDR2 FVKESK. CDR3 size: 14 residues. The CDR3 nucleotides are TGTGCCAGCAGCCAAGATCCAGAATTCTACGAGCAGTACTTC. Protein product: CASSQDPEFYEQYF. Drawing the rest from reference TRBV14 and TRBJ2-7, the complete variable domain is EAGVTQFPSHSVIEKGQTVTLRCDPISGHDNLYWYRRVMGKEIKFLLHFVKESKQDESGMPNNRFLAERTGGTYSTLKVQPAELEDSGVYFCASSQDPEFYEQYFGPGTRLTVT.

The CDR3 spells CASSLRIGGYGYTF. The DNA for the CDR3 is TGTGCCAGCAGCTTAAGGATAGGGGGCTATGGCTACACCTTC. J is TRBJ1-2 and V is TRBV7-2, with TRBD1 as a possible D gene (6 bases). V lost 2 bases and J lost 4, with 11 bases in between. The CDR3 is 14 amino acids. Germline V gene data show CDR1 as SGHTA and CDR2 as FQGNSA.

The V gene is TRBV7-9, the J gene TRBJ1-3, with D possibly being TRBD1 (6 bases). CDR3 length: 17 amino acids. Trimming cost V 5 bases and J 0 bases, with 17 bases left between them. Germline CDR1 and CDR2: SEHNR and FQNEAQ (reference sequence). The CDR3 reads CASSEDSGTSSGNTIYF. Here the CDR3 DNA reads TGTGCCAGCAGCGAAGATTCCGGGACAAGCTCTGGAAACACCATATATTTT.

The chain is built from TRBV18 and TRBJ2-5; TRBD1 aligns across 7 bases. The CDR3 has 14 amino acids. J gave up 3 bases and V 2 bases, and 3 bases lay outside the gene matches. Germline V gene data show CDR1 as KGHSH and CDR2 as LQKENI. The CDR3 spells CASSPRDREETQYF. CDR3 nucleotide sequence: TGTGCCAGCTCACCAAGAGACAGGGAAGAGACCCAGTACTTC.

V usage is TRBV12-5 and J usage is TRBJ2-3; no clear D gene. The V end was cut by 1 base, the J end by 4 bases, with 15 bases between. CDR1 LGHNT and CDR2 FRNRAP come from the germline V gene. This CDR3 is 16 amino acids long. The CDR3 sequence is CASGLELGGLSDTQYF. Written as DNA, the CDR3 is TGTGCTAGTGGTTTGGAGTTAGGCGGCCTCTCAGATACGCAGTATTTT.

The rearrangement links TRBV5-6 to TRBJ2-1; 8 bases match TRBD2. Per the germline V gene, CDR1 is SGHDT and CDR2 is YYEEEE. V gave up 10 bases and J gave up 0 bases; unmatched junction bases: 6. The CDR3 has 14 amino acids. In nucleotides, the CDR3 is TGTGCCTCCCGGGGGGGGCCCTCCTACAATGAGCAGTTCTTC. This sequence encodes CASRGGPSYNEQFF.

The chain has TRBV2 and TRBJ1-2; D gene unclear. Germline CDR1 reads SNHLY; CDR2 reads FYNNEI. Trimming pared 6 bases from V and 4 bases from J, leaving 12 bases between. CDR3 size: 13 residues. The CDR3 sequence: CASRGESSYGYTF. CDR3 DNA: TGTGCCAGCAGGGGCGAAAGTAGCTATGGCTACACCTTC. The variable domain in full, completed from reference TRBV2 and TRBJ1-2, reads EPEVTQTPSHQVTQMGQEVILRCVPISNHLYFYWYRQILGQKVEFLVSFYNNEISEKSEIFDDQFSVERPDGSNFTLKIRSTKLEDSAMYFCASRGESSYGYTFGSGTRLTVV.

The chain recombines TRBV4-1 with TRBJ2-7; D might be TRBD1 (6 bases). Germline V gene data show CDR1 as MGHRA and CDR2 as YSYEKL. The V gene lost 1 base and the J gene lost 3 bases, with 13 bases spanning the gap. CDR3 size: 15 residues. CDR3 coding DNA: TGCGCCAGCAGCCAAGGGACAGAGAGCTTCTACGAGCAGTACTTC. Its translation: CASSQGTESFYEQYF.

The V call is TRBV6-6, the J call TRBJ2-7, with 7 bases matching TRBD1. With V trimmed by 6 bases and J by 6 bases, 5 bases remained unmatched. This CDR3 contains 12 residues. The germline CDR1 and CDR2 sequences are MNHNY and SVGAGI (reference sequence). CDR3 protein: CASSQTGFEQYF. CDR3 nucleotide sequence: TGTGCCAGCAGCCAGACAGGGTTCGAGCAGTACTTC.

J is TRBJ1-4 and V is TRBV5-6; D gene ambiguous. With 4 bases removed from V and 0 bases from J, the gap between germline ends came to 19 bases. Germline CDR1 reads SGHDT; CDR2 reads YYEEEE. The CDR3 length is 18 residues. In nucleotides, the CDR3 is TGTGCCAGCAGCCTTGGGTTTGAGGCCCCGACAACTAATGAAAAACTGTTTTTT. This encodes CASSLGFEAPTTNEKLFF. Looking up the rest from reference TRBV5-6 and TRBJ1-4 gives the full variable domain: DAGVTQSPTHLIKTRGQQVTLRCSPKSGHDTVSWYQQALGQGPQFIFQYYEEEERQRGNFPDRFSGHQFPNYSSELNVNALLLGDSALYLCASSLGFEAPTTNEKLFFGSGTQLSVL.

This chain connects TRBV7-9 to TRBJ1-4, with TRBD1 matching 7 bases. Germline V gene data show CDR1 as SEHNR and CDR2 as FQNEAQ (reference sequence). The CDR3 consists of 16 residues. V trimming: 5 bases; J trimming: 8 bases; junction bases outside the gene matches: 14. The CDR3 DNA sequence: TGTGCCAGCAGCCTCGTGGTAGACAGGGTTGGAGAAAAACTGTTTTTT. Its translation is CASSLVVDRVGEKLFF.

This chain links TRBV19 with TRBJ2-1, with D unclear. Germline CDR1 is LNHDA and CDR2 is SQIVND (reference sequence). This CDR3 contains 16 residues. V shed 2 bases and J shed 8 bases, with 19 bases lying between them. This chain's CDR3 is CASSIWRLPFWDEQFF. Here the CDR3 DNA reads TGTGCCAGTAGTATATGGCGGCTTCCATTTTGGGATGAGCAGTTCTTC.

Only a few counts were recorded for this clone. The chain couples TRBV5-6 to TRBJ1-1, with D possibly matching TRBD1 (6 bases). Germline CDR1 SGHDT, CDR2 YYEEEE. With 4 bases removed from V and 4 bases from J, the gap between germline ends came to 11 bases. The CDR3 length is 13 residues. CDR3 bases: TGTGCCAGCAGCAACGCAGGGGCCACTGAAGCTTTCTTT. The encoded protein is CASSNAGATEAFF.

The chain carries TRBV5-1 and TRBJ1-2, with 7 bases lining up with TRBD1. Germline CDR1 is SGHRS and CDR2 is YFSETQ. The CDR3 has 17 amino acids. With V trimmed by 3 bases and J by 3 bases, 14 bases remained unmatched. The CDR3 protein is CASSSYPNTGADYGYTF. CDR3 bases: TGCGCCAGCAGCTCTTACCCTAATACAGGGGCGGACTATGGCTACACCTTC.

V gene TRBV28 combines with J gene TRBJ2-1, with 8 bases aligning to TRBD2. The CDR3 contains 15 residues. With V trimmed by 8 bases and J by 7 bases, 13 bases remained unmatched. Germline V gives CDR1 MDHEN, CDR2 SYDVKM. The CDR3 here is CASLSIATSENEQFF. The CDR3, as DNA: TGTGCCAGCCTTAGCATTGCGACTAGCGAAAATGAGCAGTTCTTC.

V usage is TRBV19 and J usage is TRBJ2-7; D might be TRBD2 (6 bases). Germline V gene lookup returns CDR1 LNHDA and CDR2 SQIVND (reference sequence). The CDR3 totals 12 residues. Trimming shortened V by 3 bases and J by 6 bases, and 9 bases separated the two germline ends. CDR3 nucleotides: TGTGCCAGTAGTATTTGGGGAGGCGAGCAGTACTTC. Translating it yields CASSIWGGEQYF.

V usage is TRBV11-2 and J usage is TRBJ2-5; 11 positions agree with TRBD2. With V trimmed by 6 bases and J by 5 bases, 5 bases remained unmatched. CDR1 is SGHAT, CDR2 FQNNGV, per germline. The CDR3 contains 14 residues. The CDR3 bases are TGTGCCAGCAGTAAGCTAGCGGGAGGTGAGACCCAGTACTTC. Protein product: CASSKLAGGETQYF.